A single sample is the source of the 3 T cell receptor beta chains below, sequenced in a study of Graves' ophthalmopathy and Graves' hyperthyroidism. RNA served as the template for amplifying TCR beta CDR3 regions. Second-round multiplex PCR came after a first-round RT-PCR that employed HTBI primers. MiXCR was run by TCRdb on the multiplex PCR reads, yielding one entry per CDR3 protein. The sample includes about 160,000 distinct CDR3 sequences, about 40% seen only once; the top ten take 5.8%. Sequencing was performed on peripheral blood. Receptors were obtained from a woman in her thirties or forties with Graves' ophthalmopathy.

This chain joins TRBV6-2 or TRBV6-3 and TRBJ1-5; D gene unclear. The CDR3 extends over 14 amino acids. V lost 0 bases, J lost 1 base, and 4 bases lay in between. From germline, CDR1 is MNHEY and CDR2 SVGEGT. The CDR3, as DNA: TGTGCCAGCAGTTACTCGACCAGCAATCAGCCCCAGCATTTT. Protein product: CASSYSTSNQPQHF.

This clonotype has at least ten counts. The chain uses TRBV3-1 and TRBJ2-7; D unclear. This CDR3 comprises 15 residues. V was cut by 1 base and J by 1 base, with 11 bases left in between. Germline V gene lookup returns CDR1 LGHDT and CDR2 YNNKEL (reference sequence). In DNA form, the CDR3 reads TGTGCCAGCAGCCAAGGATTGCCAATTTCCTACGAGCAGTACTTC. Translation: CASSQGLPISYEQYF.

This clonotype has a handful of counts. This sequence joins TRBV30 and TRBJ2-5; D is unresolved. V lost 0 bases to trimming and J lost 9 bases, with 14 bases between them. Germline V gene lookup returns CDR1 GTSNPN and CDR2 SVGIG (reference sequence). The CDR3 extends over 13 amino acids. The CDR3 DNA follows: TGTGCCTGGAGTGTACATAGGCCCACGGCCCAGTACTTC. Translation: CAWSVHRPTAQYF.